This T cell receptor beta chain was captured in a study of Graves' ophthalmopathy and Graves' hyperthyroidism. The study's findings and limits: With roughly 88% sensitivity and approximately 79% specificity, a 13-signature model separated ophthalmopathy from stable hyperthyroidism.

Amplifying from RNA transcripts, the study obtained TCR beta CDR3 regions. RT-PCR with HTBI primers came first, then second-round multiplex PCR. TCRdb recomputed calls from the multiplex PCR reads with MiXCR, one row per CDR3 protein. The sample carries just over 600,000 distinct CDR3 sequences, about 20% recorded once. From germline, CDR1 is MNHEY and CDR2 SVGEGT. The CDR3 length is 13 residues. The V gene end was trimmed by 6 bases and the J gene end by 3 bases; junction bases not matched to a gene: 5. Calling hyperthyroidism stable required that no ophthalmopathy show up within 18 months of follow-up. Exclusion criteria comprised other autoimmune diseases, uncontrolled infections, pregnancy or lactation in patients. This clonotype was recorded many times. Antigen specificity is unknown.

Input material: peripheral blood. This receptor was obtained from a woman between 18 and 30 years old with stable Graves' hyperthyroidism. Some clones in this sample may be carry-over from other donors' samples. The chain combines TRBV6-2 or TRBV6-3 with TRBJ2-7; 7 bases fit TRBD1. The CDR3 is CASRMTGNYEQYF. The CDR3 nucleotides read TGTGCCAGCAGGATGACAGGGAACTACGAGCAGTACTTC.